The text below deals with one T cell receptor beta chain. Its antigen target is currently unknown. No base-level quality is on record; no much larger clone is a single base apart. In total, 500 to 700 healthy bone marrow donors made up the cohort. Cohort members were all nominally healthy when sampled, although unrecorded immune exposures were likely present. The donor tested CMV seronegative and was one of the 352 seronegative cohort members. A peripheral blood sample was collected from each donor, and TCR beta sequencing was performed on peripheral blood mononuclear cells. The Qiagen DNeasy Blood Extraction Kit was used to extract genomic DNA from the blood cell samples. Taken from the germline V gene (reference sequence), the CDR1 and CDR2 loops are SGHNT and YYREEE. From V the trimming removes 2 bases and from J it removes 0 bases, while the gene matches leave 4 bases of the junction unaccounted for. The CDR3 starts with the cysteine, ends with the phenylalanine, and has 16 residues. CDR3 DNA is the only sequence kept; it has 48 bases, read in frame from the first base.

The data were obtained in a study of cytomegalovirus exposure and HLA in healthy donors (dated 2017 in TCRdb). About the full investigation: According to an earlier analysis of 587 of the donors, about 180 million T cells yielded 117 million unique TCR beta sequences and roughly 280 Gb of sequence data. Roughly 300 gigabases of sequencing data and about 92 million unique TCR sequences made up an early release that covered approximately 650 HLA-typed donors. Of the roughly 400 genotyped donors, about 84% fell in the genetic ancestry cluster associated with self-reported Caucasian donors. The study aimed to test whether signatures of past pathogen exposure could be identified by cataloging public T cell receptors. The study profiled the T cell repertoires of some 610 subjects by immunosequencing and related them to cytomegalovirus serostatus. In addition to the first cohort of several hundred subjects, a separate validation cohort of 120 different subjects was used. To predict cytomegalovirus infection status, the study combined high-throughput TCR immunosequencing, statistical association of individual TCRs with disease status, and machine learning. In a later analysis, previously published TCR beta repertoires from more than 500 donors were re-analyzed and high-resolution HLA genotyping was added so that TCR occurrence patterns could be studied. Rather than using new phenotypic data, the later analysis identified candidate immune exposures from TCR beta sequences and from how often those sequences occurred across donors. To decide whether each TCR beta V gene segment behaved as functional or pseudogenic, an earlier analysis of approximately 590 of the donors relied on high-throughput TCR beta sequencing. Donor age, sex, ethnicity and CMV serostatus were compiled alongside the repertoire data. In a later genetic analysis, genome-wide SNP genotypes for about three fifths of the roughly 670 donors were used, and that subset was treated as a discovery cohort. All discovery cohort repertoires had been generated on a single sequencing platform. Class I and class II HLA loci were covered by the typing at four-digit resolution. Typing coverage differed by locus: A, B, C, DRB1 and DQB1 were typed in roughly 620-630 donors, DQA1 in around 500, DPA1 in some 610, and DPB1 in 450 to 490. Because of strong linkage in the cohort, a handful of DR-DQ haplotypes were treated as single units for association and clustering. Among about 410 genotyped donors of the cohort, an average of roughly 230,000 unique TCR beta nucleotide sequences was sequenced per donor, of which roughly 17% were non-productive.

The library was built by means of the immunoSEQ multiplex PCR assay. For the multiplex PCR, a mixture combining 60 forward primers for TCR Vbeta segments and 13 reverse primers for TCR Jbeta segments was used. The CDR3 region of rearranged TCR beta genes was amplified from genomic DNA by a multiplex PCR assay. The Illumina HiSeq System was used to sequence the amplified TCR beta libraries as 87-base-pair reads. As for how the authors treated the data: Across the 500 to 850 repertoires, a later analysis counted 78 million or so unique TCR beta chains, roughly 11 million of which were shared by at least two donors. Raw reads were error-corrected and collapsed into unique sequences by a nearest-neighbor algorithm in which closely related sequences were merged to remove PCR and sequencing errors. CDR3 sequences were aligned to IMGT reference sequences to assign V, D and J gene segments. For a sequence to be retained, a match of at least six nucleotides to both a V gene segment and a J gene segment was required. A rearrangement was called productive if the CDR3 had no stop codons and remained in frame with V and J, and every other rearrangement was called non-productive. Following IMGT convention, CDR3 was defined as the stretch from the second conserved V-encoded cysteine up to the conserved J-encoded phenylalanine. In an earlier analysis of approximately 590 of the donors, sequences lacking an unambiguous match to a single V gene segment were excluded. An earlier analysis of around 600 of the donors classified V segments as functional when productive rearrangements were above 56.7% and as segregating when the standard deviation between donors was above 5%. A statistical classification framework was built for diagnosing cytomegalovirus status from the catalog of TCR beta chain sequences. A later analysis assigned V and J genes by comparing TCR nucleotide sequences with IMGT/GENE-DB human TR gene sequences. The TCRdist pipeline was used in a later analysis to assign CDR3 sequences and most-parsimonious VDJ recombination scenarios. A later analysis defined each TCR beta chain by its CDR3 amino acid sequence plus V-gene family, and excluded reads lacking a unique V-gene family. To address suspected cross-contamination and a sequencing artifact, a later analysis removed several hundred highly shared, low-generation-probability nucleotide sequences. In a later analysis, a clonal expansion index for each public chain was calculated from normalized within-repertoire ranks of inferred template counts. A later analysis computed generation probabilities with a VDJ recombination model fitted to out-of-frame rearrangements, and checked the results against IGoR. Hypergeometric tests were used in a later analysis to score TCR-TCR, TCR-HLA and TCR-CMV co-occurrence, with a repertoire-size bias correction applied to the TCR pairs. False discovery rates were estimated in a later analysis by permuting HLA or CMV assignments 20 times. In a later analysis, co-occurring TCRs were grouped using DBSCAN, and TCRdist sequence similarity was added for clustering within HLA-allele-positive subsets. Co-occurrence clustering excluded repertoires with fewer than 30,000 or more than 120,000 public chains, plus five with anomalous nucleotide sharing. TCRdb re-hosts the immuneACCESS table, in-frame sequences only. Its copies lack some clones; in the studies checked, an unresolved V gene accounts for under half of them, and the cause for the rest is not known. The V and J calls and clone size come from that table; D and trimming were worked out from the DNA. Recorded for this sample are more than 110,000 clones; 70% to 80% of them occurred a single time. The ten largest clones capture about 3.9% of the sample.

Points the paper makes about the study in general: Most TCR sequences were seen in very few donors, while some public TCRs were found in many individuals. In a later analysis, HLA-associated TCR beta chains showed more clonal expansion and lower generation probabilities than non-associated chains that were equally common. Because HLA typing was missing for some donors at each locus, association tests included only the typed subset. Roughly uniform sequencing depth across donors was assumed in presence/absence analyses, although this assumption may not hold. The only immune exposure information available for the cohort was CMV serostatus. Assigning TCR associations to individual alleles was difficult when HLA alleles, especially DR and DQ, strongly co-occurred. A group of highly shared sequence variants was considered likely to be a technical artifact of the sequencing pipeline. In a later analysis, most CMV-associated TCR beta chains were found to appear HLA-restricted, with HLA associations seemingly driven largely by CMV exposure. The classifier was reported to diagnose cytomegalovirus status with high specificity and sensitivity in both the original cohort and the validation cohort. About 15 rarely observed V segments, including chromosome 9 orphons, were excluded from the earlier analysis of just under 600 of the donors because counts were too low. A further reported finding was that TCR beta sequences accurately predicted the HLA-A and HLA-B alleles for most subjects in the first cohort. A few of the identified cytomegalovirus-associated TCR beta chains were confirmed in vitro to be specific for cytomegalovirus antigens. In a later analysis, several top co-occurrence clusters were reported to appear linked to parvovirus B19, influenza, CMV and Epstein-Barr virus. Linkage disequilibrium might explain the correlated functional status among segregating V segments, but an unknown experimental factor could not be ruled out. The cohort was sequenced for TCR beta chains only, and without alpha or paired-chain data the features that could be detected were limited. In a later genetic analysis, a missense DCLRE1C variant was associated with V-gene and J-gene trimming of TCR beta chains, and the association was replicated in an independent cohort. The 87-base-pair reads could not distinguish some IMGT-functional V segments, including TRBV6-2 and TRBV6-3, so those segments were excluded. The authors suggested that the approach could potentially be extended to other disease states and immunological phenotypes. A later analysis found that TCR association rates varied across HLA loci, with DRB1 alleles showing the most associated TCRs and HLA-C alleles the fewest. A later analysis associated about 17,000 TCR beta sequences with specific HLA alleles at a false discovery rate of 0.05. The study listed 150 to 200 TCR beta chains as associated with cytomegalovirus. In a later genetic analysis, fewer N-insertions in productive TCRs were reported among donors in an Asian-associated ancestry cluster than the 666-donor mean. Broadly in line with IMGT annotations, most TCR beta V segments showed up in productive rearrangements about 87% or about 30% of the time in an earlier analysis of about 500 of the donors.

The receptor comes from a man younger than 35 in good health and CMV-seronegative. The sample consisted of PBMCs. The V and J segments used are TRBV5-4 and TRBJ2-7; the central 11 bases match TRBD2. The sequenced DNA: TGTGCCAGCAGCTTTAGCGGGGGGGCTTACTCCTACGAGCAGTACTTC. This encodes CASSFSGGAYSYEQYF.